These 2 T cell receptor beta chains originate from one sample sequenced in a study of T-cell memory formation after mild COVID-19. TCRdb re-called the 5' RACE reads through MiXCR, storing one row per CDR3 protein. The data show over 130,000 distinct CDR3 sequences, 11% to 15% seen once. Sequenced: PBMCs or a T cell subset sorted from them (not recorded which). All receptors derive from an adult woman who had mild COVID-19 (a few samples of this study predate the infection). Cell type and time point are not known.

The V and J genes are TRBV6-5 and TRBJ2-3, with D perhaps matching TRBD2 (7 bases). Germline V CDR1 and CDR2: MNHEY, SVGAGI. The CDR3 consists of 17 residues. Trimming cost V 6 bases and J 1 base, with 20 bases left between them. The CDR3 loop is CASRVMGGAPRTDTQYF. Here the CDR3 DNA reads TGTGCCAGCAGAGTGATGGGGGGGGCCCCCCGCACAGATACGCAGTATTTT.

Written as DNA, the CDR3 is TGTGCCAGCAGCTTAGTATTCGGACTAGCGGGAGGAGGCGATGAGCAGTTCTTC. Its translation is CASSLVFGLAGGGDEQFF. This chain joins TRBV11-2 and TRBJ2-1; 14 positions match TRBD2. With 1 base clipped from V and 8 bases from J, the junction kept 10 bases outside the gene matches. This CDR3 has 18 residues. Germline V gene data show CDR1 as SGHAT and CDR2 as FQNNGV.